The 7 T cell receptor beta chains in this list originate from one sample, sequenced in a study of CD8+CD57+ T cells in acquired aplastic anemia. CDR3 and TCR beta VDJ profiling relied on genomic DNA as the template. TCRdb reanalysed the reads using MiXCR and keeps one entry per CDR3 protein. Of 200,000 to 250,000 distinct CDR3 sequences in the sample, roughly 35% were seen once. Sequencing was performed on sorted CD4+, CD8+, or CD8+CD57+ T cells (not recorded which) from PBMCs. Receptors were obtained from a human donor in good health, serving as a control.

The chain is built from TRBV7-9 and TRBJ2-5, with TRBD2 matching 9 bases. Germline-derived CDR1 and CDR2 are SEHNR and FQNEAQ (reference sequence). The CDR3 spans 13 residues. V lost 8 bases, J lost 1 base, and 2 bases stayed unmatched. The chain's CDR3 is CASVLAGQETQYF. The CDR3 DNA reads TGTGCCAGCGTACTAGCGGGCCAAGAGACCCAGTACTTC.

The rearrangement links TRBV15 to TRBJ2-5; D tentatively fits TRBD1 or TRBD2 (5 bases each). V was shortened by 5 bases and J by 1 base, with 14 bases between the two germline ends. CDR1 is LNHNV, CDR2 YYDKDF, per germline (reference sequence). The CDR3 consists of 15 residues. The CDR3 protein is CATSPTGTLQETQYF. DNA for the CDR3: TGTGCCACCAGCCCTACCGGGACCCTCCAAGAGACCCAGTACTTC.

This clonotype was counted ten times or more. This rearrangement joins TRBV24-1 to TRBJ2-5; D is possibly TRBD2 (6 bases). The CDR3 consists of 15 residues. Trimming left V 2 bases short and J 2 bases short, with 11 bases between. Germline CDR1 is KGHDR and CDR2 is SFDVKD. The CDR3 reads CATSDSGGTQETQYF. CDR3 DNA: TGTGCCACCAGTGATTCAGGAGGGACTCAAGAGACCCAGTACTTC.

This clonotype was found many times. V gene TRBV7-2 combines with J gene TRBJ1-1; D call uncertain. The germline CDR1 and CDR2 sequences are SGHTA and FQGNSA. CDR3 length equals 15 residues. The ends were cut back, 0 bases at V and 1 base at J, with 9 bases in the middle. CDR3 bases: TGTGCCAGCAGCTTAGCCGGTGGGAGGAACACTGAAGCTTTCTTT. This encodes CASSLAGGRNTEAFF.

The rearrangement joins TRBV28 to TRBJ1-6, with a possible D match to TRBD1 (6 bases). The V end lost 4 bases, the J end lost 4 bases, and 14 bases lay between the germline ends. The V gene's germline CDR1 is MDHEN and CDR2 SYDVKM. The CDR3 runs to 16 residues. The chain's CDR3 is CASSSTGRGYNSPLHF. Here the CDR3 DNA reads TGTGCCAGCAGTTCCACAGGGAGGGGGTATAATTCACCCCTCCACTTT.

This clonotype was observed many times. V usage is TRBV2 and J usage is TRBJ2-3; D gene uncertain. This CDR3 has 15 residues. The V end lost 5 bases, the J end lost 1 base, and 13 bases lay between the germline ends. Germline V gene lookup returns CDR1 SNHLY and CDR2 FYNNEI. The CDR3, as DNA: TGTGCCAGCAGTTCCCCGAGAGGCGGCACAGATACGCAGTATTTT. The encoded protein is CASSSPRGGTDTQYF.

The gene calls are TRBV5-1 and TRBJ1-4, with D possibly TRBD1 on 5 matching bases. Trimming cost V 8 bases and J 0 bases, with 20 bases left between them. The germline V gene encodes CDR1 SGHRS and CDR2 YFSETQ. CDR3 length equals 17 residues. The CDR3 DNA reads TGCGCCAGAGGGGCGGACTCAAAGGAGGCAACTAATGAAAAACTGTTTTTT. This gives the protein CARGADSKEATNEKLFF. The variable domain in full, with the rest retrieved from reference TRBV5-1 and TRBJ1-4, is KAGVTQTPRYLIKTRGQQVTLSCSPISGHRSVSWYQQTPGQGLQFLFEYFSETQRNKGNFPGRFSGRQFSNSRSEMNVSTLELGDSALYLCARGADSKEATNEKLFFGSGTQLSVL.